Listed below are T cell receptor beta chains from one sample, sequenced in a study of blood T cell repertoires in COVID-19. Method: immunoSEQ multiplex PCR; TCRdb's copy keeps in-frame clones and lacks some. The profile shows about 370,000 clones, 70% to 90% of them singletons. Sequenced: peripheral blood. Receptors originate from a woman aged 30 to 39 with COVID-19, enrolled during active disease. The CDR3 runs from the conserved cysteine through the conserved F or W. The D gene is left open where the match is weak. Some rows mark clone size as missing; the rest say once, few, many or name a class of expanded clone.

d_call clone_size j_call v_call cdr3_aa cdr3_nt
- - TRBJ1-6 TRBV14 CASSQTYNSPLHF TGTGCCAGCAGTCAGACCTATAATTCACCCCTCCACTTT
- - TRBJ1-2 TRBV6-5 CASTEGGGRNYGYTF TGTGCCAGCACAGAAGGGGGTGGGAGAAACTATGGCTACACCTTC
- - TRBJ1-1 TRBV28 CASSQRGTVDEAFF TGTGCCAGCAGCCAACGCGGGACCGTGGATGAAGCTTTCTTT
TRBD1 - TRBJ1-4 TRBV7-2 CASSLAALRGQNEKLFF TGTGCCAGCAGCTTGGCCGCTCTAAGGGGACAGAATGAAAAACTGTTTTTT
TRBD1 - TRBJ2-1 TRBV5-4 CASSLEQGSGNNEQFF TGTGCCAGCAGCTTGGAACAGGGGTCGGGGAACAATGAGCAGTTCTTC
- - TRBJ1-4 TRBV9 CASSVAAPGRGGDEKLFF TGTGCCAGCAGCGTAGCTGCCCCTGGGAGGGGCGGCGACGAAAAACTGTTTTTT
TRBD2 few TRBJ2-7 TRBV2 CASRRLAHSYEQYF TGTGCCAGCAGACGACTAGCACACTCCTACGAGCAGTACTTC
- - TRBJ1-1 TRBV5-1 CASSLDALSQGYDMNTEAFF TGCGCCAGCAGCTTGGACGCCCTGTCTCAGGGGTATGACATGAACACTGAAGCTTTCTTT
TRBD2 - TRBJ2-2 TRBV11-3 CASSLVAGDNTGELFF TGTGCCAGCAGCTTAGTGGCGGGGGACAACACCGGGGAGCTGTTTTTT
- - TRBJ1-1 TRBV11-3 CASSLDHRGSNTEAFF TGTGCCAGCAGCTTAGATCACCGAGGGAGTAACACTGAAGCTTTCTTT